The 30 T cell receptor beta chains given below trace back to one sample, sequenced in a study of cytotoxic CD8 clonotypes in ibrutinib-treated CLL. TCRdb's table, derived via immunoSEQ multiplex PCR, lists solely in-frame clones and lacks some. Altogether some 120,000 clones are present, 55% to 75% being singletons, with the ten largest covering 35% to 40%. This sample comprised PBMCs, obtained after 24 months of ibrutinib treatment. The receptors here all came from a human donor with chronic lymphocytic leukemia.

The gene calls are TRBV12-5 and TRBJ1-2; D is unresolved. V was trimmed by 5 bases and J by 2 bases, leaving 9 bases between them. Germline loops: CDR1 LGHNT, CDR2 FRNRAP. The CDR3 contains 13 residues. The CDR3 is CASGLFPNYGYTF. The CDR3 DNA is TGTGCTAGTGGTCTGTTTCCCAACTATGGCTACACCTTC. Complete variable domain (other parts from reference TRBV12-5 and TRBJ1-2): DARVTQTPRHKVTEMGQEVTMRCQPILGHNTVFWYRQTMMQGLELLAYFRNRAPLDDSGMPKDRFSAEMPDATLATLKIQPSEPRDSAVYFCASGLFPNYGYTFGSGTRLTVV.

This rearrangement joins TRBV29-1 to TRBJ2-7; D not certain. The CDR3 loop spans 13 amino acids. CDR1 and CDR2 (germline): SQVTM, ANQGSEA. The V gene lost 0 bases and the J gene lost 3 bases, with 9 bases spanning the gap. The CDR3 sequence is CSVEDPVLYEQYF. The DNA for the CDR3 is TGCAGCGTTGAAGATCCAGTCCTCTACGAGCAGTACTTC.

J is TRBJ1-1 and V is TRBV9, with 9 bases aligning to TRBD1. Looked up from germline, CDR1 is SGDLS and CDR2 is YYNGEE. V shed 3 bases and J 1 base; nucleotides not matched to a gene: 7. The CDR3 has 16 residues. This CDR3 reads CASSAPGTGKNTEAFF. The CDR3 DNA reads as TGTGCCAGCAGCGCCCCAGGGACAGGGAAGAACACTGAAGCTTTCTTT.

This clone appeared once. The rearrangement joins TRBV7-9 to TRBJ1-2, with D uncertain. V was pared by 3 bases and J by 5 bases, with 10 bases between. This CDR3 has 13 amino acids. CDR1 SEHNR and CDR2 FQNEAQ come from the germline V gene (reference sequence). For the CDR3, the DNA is TGTGCCAGCAGCTTCCCGAACACGTATGGCTACACCTTC. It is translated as CASSFPNTYGYTF.

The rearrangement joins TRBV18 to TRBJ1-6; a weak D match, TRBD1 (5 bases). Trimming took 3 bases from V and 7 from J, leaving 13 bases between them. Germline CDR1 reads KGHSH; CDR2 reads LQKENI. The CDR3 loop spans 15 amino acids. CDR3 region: CASSPGDSSNSPLHF. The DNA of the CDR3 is TGTGCCAGCTCACCCGGAGACAGCTCAAATTCACCCCTCCACTTT.

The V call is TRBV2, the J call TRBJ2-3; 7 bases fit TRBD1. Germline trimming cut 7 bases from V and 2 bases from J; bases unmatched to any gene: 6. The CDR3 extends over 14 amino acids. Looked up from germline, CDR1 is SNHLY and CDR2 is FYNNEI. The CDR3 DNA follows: TGTGCCAGCACCAGGACAGGCGACACAGATACGCAGTATTTT. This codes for CASTRTGDTDTQYF.

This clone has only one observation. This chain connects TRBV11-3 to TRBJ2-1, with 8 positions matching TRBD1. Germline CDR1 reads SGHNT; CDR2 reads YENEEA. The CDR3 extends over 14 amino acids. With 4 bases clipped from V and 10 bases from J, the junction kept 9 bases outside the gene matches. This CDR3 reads CASSSGQGLEEQFF. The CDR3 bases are TGTGCCAGCAGCTCCGGACAGGGTTTAGAGGAGCAGTTCTTC.

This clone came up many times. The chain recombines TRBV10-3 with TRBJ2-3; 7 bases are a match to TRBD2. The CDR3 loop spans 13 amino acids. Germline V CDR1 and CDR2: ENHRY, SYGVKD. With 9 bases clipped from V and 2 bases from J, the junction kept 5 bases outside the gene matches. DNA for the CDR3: TGTGCCATAAAGAGCGGGGACACAGATACGCAGTATTTT. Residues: CAIKSGDTDTQYF.

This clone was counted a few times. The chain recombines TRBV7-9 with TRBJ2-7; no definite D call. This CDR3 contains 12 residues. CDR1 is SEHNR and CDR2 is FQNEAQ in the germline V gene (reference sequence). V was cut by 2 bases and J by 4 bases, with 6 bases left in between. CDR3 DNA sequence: TGTGCCAGCAGCTTATGGGATTACGAGCAGTACTTC. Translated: CASSLWDYEQYF. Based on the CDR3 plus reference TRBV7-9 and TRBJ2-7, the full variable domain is DTGVSQNPRHKITKRGQNVTFRCDPISEHNRLYWYRQTLGQGPEFLTYFQNEAQLEKSRLLSDRFSAERPKGSFSTLEIQRTEQGDSAMYLCASSLWDYEQYFGPGTRLTVT.

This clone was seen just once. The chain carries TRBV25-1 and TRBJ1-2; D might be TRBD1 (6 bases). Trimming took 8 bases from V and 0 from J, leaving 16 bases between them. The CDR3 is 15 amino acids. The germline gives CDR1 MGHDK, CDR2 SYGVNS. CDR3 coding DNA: TGTGCCAGCCGGAAACAGGGTAATACTAACTATGGCTACACCTTC. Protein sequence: CASRKQGNTNYGYTF.

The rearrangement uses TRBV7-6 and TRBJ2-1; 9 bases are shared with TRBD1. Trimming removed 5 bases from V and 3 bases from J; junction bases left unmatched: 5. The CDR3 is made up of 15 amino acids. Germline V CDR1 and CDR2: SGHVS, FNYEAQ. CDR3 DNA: TGTGCCAGCAGCCGGACAGGGGACTTCTACAATGAGCAGTTCTTC. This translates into CASSRTGDFYNEQFF. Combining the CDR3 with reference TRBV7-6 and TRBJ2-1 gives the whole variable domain GAGVSQSPRYKVTKRGQDVALRCDPISGHVSLYWYRQALGQGPEFLTYFNYEAQQDKSGLPNDRFSAERPEGSISTLTIQRTEQRDSAMYRCASSRTGDFYNEQFFGPGTRLTVL.

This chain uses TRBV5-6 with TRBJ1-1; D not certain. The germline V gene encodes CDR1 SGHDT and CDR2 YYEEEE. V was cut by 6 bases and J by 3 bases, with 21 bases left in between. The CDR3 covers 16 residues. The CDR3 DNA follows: TGTGCCAGCAACCGTTGGGGTACGTTTGGCGACACTGAAGCTTTCTTT. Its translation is CASNRWGTFGDTEAFF.

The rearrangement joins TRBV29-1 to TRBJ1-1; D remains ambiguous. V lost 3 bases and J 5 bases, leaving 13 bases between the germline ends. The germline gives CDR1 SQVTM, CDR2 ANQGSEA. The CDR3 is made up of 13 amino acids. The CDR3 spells CSVDKGGWTEAFF. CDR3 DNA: TGCAGCGTTGATAAGGGAGGTTGGACTGAAGCTTTCTTT.

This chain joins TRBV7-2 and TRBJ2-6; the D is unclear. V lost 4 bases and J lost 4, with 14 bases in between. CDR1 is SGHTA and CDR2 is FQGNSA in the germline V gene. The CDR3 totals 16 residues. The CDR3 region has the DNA TGTGCCAGCAGCTCCGCCCTGATTGGGGGGGCCAACGTCCTGACTTTC. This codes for CASSSALIGGANVLTF.

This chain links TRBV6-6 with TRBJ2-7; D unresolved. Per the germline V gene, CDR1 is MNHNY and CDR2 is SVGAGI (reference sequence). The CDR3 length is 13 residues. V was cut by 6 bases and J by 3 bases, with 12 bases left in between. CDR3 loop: CASSRSSFYEQYF. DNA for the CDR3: TGTGCCAGCAGCCGCAGCTCTTTCTACGAGCAGTACTTC.

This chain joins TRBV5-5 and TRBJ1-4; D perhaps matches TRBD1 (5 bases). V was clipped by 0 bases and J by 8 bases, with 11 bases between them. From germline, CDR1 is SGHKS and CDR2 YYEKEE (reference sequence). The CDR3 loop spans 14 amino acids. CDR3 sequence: CASSLALGTEKLFF. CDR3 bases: TGTGCCAGCAGCTTGGCTTTGGGGACCGAAAAACTGTTTTTT. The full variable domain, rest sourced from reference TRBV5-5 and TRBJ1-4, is DAGVTQSPTHLIKTRGQQVTLRCSPISGHKSVSWYQQVLGQGPQFIFQYYEKEERGRGNFPDRFSARQFPNYSSELNVNALLLGDSALYLCASSLALGTEKLFFGSGTQLSVL.

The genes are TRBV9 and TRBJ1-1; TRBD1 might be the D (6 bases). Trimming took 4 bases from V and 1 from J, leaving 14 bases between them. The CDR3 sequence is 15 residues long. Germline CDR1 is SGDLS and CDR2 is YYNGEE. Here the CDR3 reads CASSRLGQSNTEAFF. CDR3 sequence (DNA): TGTGCCAGCAGCCGTCTCGGACAGTCGAACACTGAAGCTTTCTTT.

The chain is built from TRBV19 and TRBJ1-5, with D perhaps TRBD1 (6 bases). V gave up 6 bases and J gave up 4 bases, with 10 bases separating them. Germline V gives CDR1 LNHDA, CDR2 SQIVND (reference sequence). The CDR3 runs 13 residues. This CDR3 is CASRETGNQPQHF. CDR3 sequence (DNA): TGTGCCAGTAGGGAAACAGGGAATCAGCCCCAGCATTTT. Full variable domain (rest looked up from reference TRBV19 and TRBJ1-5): DGGITQSPKYLFRKEGQNVTLSCEQNLNHDAMYWYRQDPGQGLRLIYYSQIVNDFQKGDIAEGYSVSREKKESFPLTVTSAQKNPTAFYLCASRETGNQPQHFGDGTRLSIL.

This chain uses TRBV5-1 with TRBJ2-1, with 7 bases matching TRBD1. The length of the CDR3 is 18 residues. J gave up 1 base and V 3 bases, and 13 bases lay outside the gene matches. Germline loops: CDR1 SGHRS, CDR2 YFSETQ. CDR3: CASSSQALNRGSYNEQFF. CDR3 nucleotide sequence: TGCGCCAGCAGCTCGCAAGCTTTGAACAGGGGTTCCTACAATGAGCAGTTCTTC.

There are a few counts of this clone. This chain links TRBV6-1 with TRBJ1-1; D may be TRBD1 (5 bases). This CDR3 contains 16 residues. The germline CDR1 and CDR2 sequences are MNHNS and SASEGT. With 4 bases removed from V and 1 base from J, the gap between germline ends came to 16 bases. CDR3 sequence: CASSANYRDGNTEAFF. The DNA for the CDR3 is TGTGCCAGCAGTGCGAATTACCGGGACGGGAACACTGAAGCTTTCTTT.

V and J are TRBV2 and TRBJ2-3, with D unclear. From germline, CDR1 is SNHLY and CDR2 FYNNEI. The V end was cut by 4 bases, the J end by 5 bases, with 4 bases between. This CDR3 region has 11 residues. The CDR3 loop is CASSAQDTQYF. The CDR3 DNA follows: TGTGCCAGCAGTGCGCAAGATACGCAGTATTTT.

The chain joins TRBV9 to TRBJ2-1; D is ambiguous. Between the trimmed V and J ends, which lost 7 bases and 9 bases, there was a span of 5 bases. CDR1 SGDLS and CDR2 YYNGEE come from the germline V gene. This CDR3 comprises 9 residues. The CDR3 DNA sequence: TGTGCCAGCGGCAGTGAGCAGTTCTTC. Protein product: CASGSEQFF.

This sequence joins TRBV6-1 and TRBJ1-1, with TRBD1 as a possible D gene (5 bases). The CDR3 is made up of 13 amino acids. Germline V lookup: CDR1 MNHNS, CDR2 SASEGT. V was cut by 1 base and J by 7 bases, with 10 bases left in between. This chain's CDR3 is CASSEGRRDEAFF. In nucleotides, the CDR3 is TGTGCCAGCAGTGAAGGTCGCAGGGATGAAGCTTTCTTT.

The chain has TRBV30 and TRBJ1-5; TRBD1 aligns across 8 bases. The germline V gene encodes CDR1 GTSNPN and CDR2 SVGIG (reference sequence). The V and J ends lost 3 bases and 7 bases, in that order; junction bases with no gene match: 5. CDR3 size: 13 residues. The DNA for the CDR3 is TGTGCCTGGAGAGACAGGGGAAGCCAGCCCCAGCATTTT. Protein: CAWRDRGSQPQHF.

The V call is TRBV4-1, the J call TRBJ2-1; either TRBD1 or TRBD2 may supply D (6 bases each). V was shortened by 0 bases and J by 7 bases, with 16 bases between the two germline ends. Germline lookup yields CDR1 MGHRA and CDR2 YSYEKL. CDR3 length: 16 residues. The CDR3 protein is CASSQDWGALSNEQFF. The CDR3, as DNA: TGCGCCAGCAGCCAAGATTGGGGGGCCCTATCGAATGAGCAGTTCTTC.

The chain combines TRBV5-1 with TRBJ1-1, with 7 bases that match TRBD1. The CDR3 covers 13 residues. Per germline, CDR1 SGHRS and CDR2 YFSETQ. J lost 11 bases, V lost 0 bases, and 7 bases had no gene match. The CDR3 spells CASSLGQGGRAFF. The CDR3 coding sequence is TGCGCCAGCAGCTTGGGACAGGGAGGAAGGGCTTTCTTT.

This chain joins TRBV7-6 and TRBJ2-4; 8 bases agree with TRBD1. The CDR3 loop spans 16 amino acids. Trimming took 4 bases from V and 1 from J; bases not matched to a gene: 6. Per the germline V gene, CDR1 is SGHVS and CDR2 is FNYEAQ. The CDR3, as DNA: TGTGCCAGCAGCTCCGACAGGGGAAGGGCCAAAAACATTCAGTACTTC. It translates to CASSSDRGRAKNIQYF.

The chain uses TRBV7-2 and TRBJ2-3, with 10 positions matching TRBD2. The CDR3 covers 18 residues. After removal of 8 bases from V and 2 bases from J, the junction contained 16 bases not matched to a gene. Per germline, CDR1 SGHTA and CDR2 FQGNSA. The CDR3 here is CASGPPSTSGENTDTQYF. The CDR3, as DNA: TGTGCCAGCGGCCCCCCATCTACTAGCGGGGAAAACACAGATACGCAGTATTTT.

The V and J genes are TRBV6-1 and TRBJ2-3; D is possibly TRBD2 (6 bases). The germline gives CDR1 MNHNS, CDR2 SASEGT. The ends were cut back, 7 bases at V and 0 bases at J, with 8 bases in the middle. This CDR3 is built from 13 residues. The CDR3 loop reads CASNSGSTDTQYF. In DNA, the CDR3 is TGTGCCAGCAATAGCGGCAGCACAGATACGCAGTATTTT.

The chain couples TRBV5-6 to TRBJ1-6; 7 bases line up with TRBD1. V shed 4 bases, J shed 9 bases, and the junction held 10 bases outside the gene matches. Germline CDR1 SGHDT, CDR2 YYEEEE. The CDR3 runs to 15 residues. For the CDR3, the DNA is TGTGCCAGCAGCCAGATGACAGGGCCCGGTTCACCCCTCCACTTT. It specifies CASSQMTGPGSPLHF.